The 18 T cell receptor beta chains listed next were all sequenced from one sample in a study of T cell responses to AZD1222 COVID-19 vaccine. Only in-frame clones appear in the TCRdb table, and some are missing; sequencing was by immunoSEQ multiplex PCR. The sample has 53,000 or so clones, roughly 83% seen once. The sequencing used peripheral blood, collected on day 0 of AZD1222 vaccination. The receptors originated from an adult in good health.

This chain links TRBV11-1 with TRBJ2-3; D might be TRBD1 or TRBD2, each matching 7 bases. Trimming stripped 0 bases from V and 6 bases from J, with 13 bases between. The length of the CDR3 is 15 residues. Germline values: CDR1 SGHAT, CDR2 FQDESV (reference sequence). Written as DNA, the CDR3 is TGTGCCAGCAGCTTAGCGGCGCAGGGGGGGGATACGCAGTATTTT. Its protein product is CASSLAAQGGDTQYF. Full variable domain (remainder filled in from reference TRBV11-1 and TRBJ2-3): EAEVAQSPRYKITEKSQAVAFWCDPISGHATLYWYRQILGQGPELLVQFQDESVVDDSQLPKDRFSAERLKGVDSTLKIQPAELGDSAMYLCASSLAAQGGDTQYFGPGTRLTVL.

J is TRBJ1-1 and V is TRBV5-6, with D possibly being TRBD1 (6 bases). V lost 3 bases to trimming and J lost 0 bases, with 12 bases between them. Germline V gene lookup returns CDR1 SGHDT and CDR2 YYEEEE. This CDR3 is 15 amino acids long. The CDR3 coding sequence is TGTGCCAGCAGCTCTCTGGACAGTTTGAACACTGAAGCTTTCTTT. Amino acid sequence: CASSSLDSLNTEAFF.

This chain connects TRBV19 to TRBJ2-1, with 7 bases that match TRBD2. V shed 1 base and J 3 bases; nucleotides not matched to a gene: 3. The CDR3 length is 15 residues. CDR1 LNHDA and CDR2 SQIVND come from the germline V gene (reference sequence). This chain's CDR3 is CASSIGLADYNEQFF. Here the CDR3 DNA reads TGTGCCAGTAGTATAGGCCTAGCGGACTACAATGAGCAGTTCTTC.

This rearrangement joins TRBV3-1 (or the pseudogene TRBV3-2) to TRBJ1-3; no reliable D call. CDR3 size: 14 residues. CDR1 and CDR2 (germline): LGHDT, YNNKEL (reference sequence). Trimming left V 0 bases short and J 3 bases short, with 6 bases between. CDR3 in DNA: TGTGCCAGCAGCCAAGATTCGGGTGGAAACACCATATATTTT. As protein: CASSQDSGGNTIYF.

The gene calls are TRBV5-1 and TRBJ1-1; D gene unclear. This CDR3 region has 12 residues. The germline CDR1 and CDR2 sequences are SGHRS and YFSETQ. Trimming shortened V by 5 bases and J by 2 bases, and 7 bases separated the two germline ends. The CDR3 DNA sequence: TGCGCCAGCAGGCAGACCAACACTGAAGCTTTCTTT. Translation: CASRQTNTEAFF.

The chain combines TRBV4-2 with TRBJ2-5; 7 bases line up with TRBD2. The V gene end was trimmed by 1 base and the J gene end by 3 bases; junction bases not matched to a gene: 8. Looked up from germline, CDR1 is LGHNA and CDR2 is YNFKEQ. The CDR3 loop spans 16 amino acids. CDR3 in DNA: TGTGCCAGCAGCCAAGTCAAGGCTAGCGGAGAAGAGACCCAGTACTTC. This encodes CASSQVKASGEETQYF.

The J gene is TRBJ1-1, the V gene TRBV29-1, with 11 bases lining up with TRBD1. CDR3 length: 14 residues. The trim removed 3 bases at V and 7 bases at J, leaving 7 bases unmatched. In germline, CDR1 is SQVTM, CDR2 ANQGSEA. In DNA, the CDR3 is TGCAGCGTTGACGGACAGGGGGCGCGGAGTGAAGCTTTCTTT. The encoded protein is CSVDGQGARSEAFF.

The table lists this clone with a count of one. V and J are TRBV28 and TRBJ2-7, with unresolved D. V lost 5 bases to trimming and J lost 0 bases, with 8 bases between them. This CDR3 spans 13 amino acids. Germline lookup yields CDR1 MDHEN and CDR2 SYDVKM. CDR3 coding DNA: TGTGCCAGCAGTCTCCCTCTCTCCTACGAGCAGTACTTC. Its translation is CASSLPLSYEQYF.

V usage is TRBV30 and J usage is TRBJ2-7; 14 bases align to TRBD2. Unmatched junction bases numbered 3, after V lost 2 bases and J lost 3 bases. The CDR3 loop spans 15 amino acids. Germline assignment: CDR1 GTSNPN and CDR2 SVGIG (reference sequence). The CDR3, as DNA: TGTGCCTGGAGTATCGGGACTAGCGGGAGCTACGAGCAGTACTTC. Protein product: CAWSIGTSGSYEQYF.

J is TRBJ1-4 and V is TRBV5-1; D perhaps matches TRBD1 (6 bases). Trimming pared 3 bases from V and 4 bases from J, leaving 13 bases between. The germline CDR1 and CDR2 sequences are SGHRS and YFSETQ. CDR3 length: 15 amino acids. The CDR3 spells CASSYGQTSNEKLFF. The DNA for the CDR3 is TGCGCCAGCAGCTATGGACAGACCAGTAATGAAAAACTGTTTTTT.

The chain recombines TRBV11-2 with TRBJ1-5; D unclear. The V end was cut by 2 bases, the J end by 5 bases, with 7 bases between. The CDR3 loop spans 13 amino acids. The germline CDR1 and CDR2 sequences are SGHAT and FQNNGV. The CDR3 reads CASSLLADQPQHF. Here the CDR3 DNA reads TGTGCCAGCAGCTTATTAGCTGATCAGCCCCAGCATTTT.

This clone was seen only a few times. The J gene is TRBJ2-2, the V gene TRBV5-1; a weak D match, TRBD1 (6 bases). V was clipped by 3 bases and J by 1 base, with 10 bases between them. The CDR3 covers 15 residues. CDR1 and CDR2 (germline): SGHRS, YFSETQ. This CDR3 reads CASSWDTRNTGELFF. Here the CDR3 DNA reads TGCGCCAGCAGCTGGGACACACGGAACACCGGGGAGCTGTTTTTT. Full variable domain (missing parts from reference TRBV5-1 and TRBJ2-2): KAGVTQTPRYLIKTRGQQVTLSCSPISGHRSVSWYQQTPGQGLQFLFEYFSETQRNKGNFPGRFSGRQFSNSRSEMNVSTLELGDSALYLCASSWDTRNTGELFFGEGSRLTVL.

The J gene is TRBJ2-1, the V gene TRBV29-1; the match to TRBD1 covers 7 bases. J was trimmed by 10 bases and V by 6 bases; bases with no gene match: 6. The CDR3 loop spans 11 amino acids. From germline, CDR1 is SQVTM and CDR2 ANQGSEA. The CDR3 sequence: CSVKGAREQFF. The CDR3 DNA is TGCAGCGTGAAGGGGGCGCGGGAGCAGTTCTTC.

This chain joins TRBV9 and TRBJ1-4; D remains ambiguous. The CDR3 totals 15 residues. CDR1 is SGDLS, CDR2 YYNGEE, per germline. Trimming took 0 bases from V and 6 from J, leaving 12 bases between them. The CDR3 loop is CASSVGPVSYEKLFF. The DNA for the CDR3 is TGTGCCAGCAGCGTAGGTCCGGTTAGCTATGAAAAACTGTTTTTT.

Sample share makes this clone medium-sized. The CDR3 loop reads CASVSCRARRHYEQYF. The CDR3 nucleotides are TGTGCCAGCGTTAGCTGTAGGGCTAGACGGCATTACGAGCAGTACTTC. The chain carries TRBV27 and TRBJ2-7, with unresolved D. Germline V CDR1 and CDR2: MNHEY, SMNVEV (reference sequence). This CDR3 is built from 16 residues. V shed 8 bases and J shed 4 bases, with 24 bases lying between them.

V gene TRBV19 combines with J gene TRBJ2-3; the D is unclear. Germline assignment: CDR1 LNHDA and CDR2 SQIVND (reference sequence). Trimming took off 6 bases at V and 0 bases at J, with 13 bases between the two ends. The CDR3 loop spans 15 amino acids. CDR3 region: CASRSGFISTDTQYF. The CDR3 DNA reads as TGTGCCAGTAGATCGGGCTTCATCAGCACAGATACGCAGTATTTT.

This chain uses TRBV6-2 or TRBV6-3 with TRBJ2-7; 7 nucleotides line up with TRBD2. Germline values: CDR1 MNHEY, CDR2 SVGEGT. Unmatched junction bases numbered 1, after V lost 2 bases and J lost 3 bases. The CDR3 is made up of 13 amino acids. The CDR3 bases are TGTGCCAGCAGTTACGGGAGGGGCTACGAGCAGTACTTC. Translation gives CASSYGRGYEQYF.

The chain is built from TRBV4-2 and TRBJ2-1, with unresolved D. Germline CDR1 reads LGHNA; CDR2 reads YNFKEQ. Deletions cut 3 bases from V and 4 bases from J, with 16 bases between. The CDR3 runs to 16 residues. CDR3 sequence reads: CASSHDWDTVYNEQFF. The CDR3 DNA reads TGTGCCAGCAGCCATGACTGGGATACTGTGTACAATGAGCAGTTCTTC.